This TCR beta chain was profiled in a study of T cells in Graves' hyperthyroidism and ophthalmopathy. Study-wide findings and caveats: Classification by a 13 V-J model distinguished ophthalmopathy from stable hyperthyroidism. Peripheral blood also featured most of the thyroid clonotypes expanded above 0.001.

The CDR3 is 17 amino acids. V shed 0 bases and J 6 bases; nucleotides not matched to a gene: 8. CDR1 is LGHNA, CDR2 YNFKEQ, per germline. Regions amplified from RNA transcripts were the TCR beta CDR3 regions. Primed by the HTBI set, a first-round RT-PCR was run on the TCR CDR3. TCRdb reprocessed the multiplex PCR reads via MiXCR and lists one record per CDR3 protein. The data hold 350,000 to 400,000 distinct CDR3 sequences, with approximately 15% observed a single time. Of note for this clonotype: The antigen is undetermined.

Patients having uncontrolled infection, another autoimmune disease, pregnancy or lactation were not included. Diagnosing involved the use of clinical symptoms, serum thyroxine and TRAb, thyroid ultrasound and orbital computed tomography. The sample comprised blood. The sequence was collected from a woman aged 55-69 years with Graves' hyperthyroidism. The rearrangement uses TRBV4-2 and TRBJ1-5, with TRBD1 matching over 10 bases. DNA for the CDR3: TGTGCCAGCAGCCAAGATACGGGACAGGGGCTCGGTCAGCCCCAGCATTTT. It codes for CASSQDTGQGLGQPQHF.